Listed here are 30 T cell receptor beta chains from one sample, sequenced in a study of T cells in Graves' hyperthyroidism and ophthalmopathy. RNA transcripts provided the source from which TCR beta CDR3 regions were amplified. With the HTBI primer set, the TCR CDR3 went through a first round of RT-PCR. TCRdb processed the multiplex PCR reads anew with MiXCR; each CDR3 protein has one entry. This sample has about 580,000 distinct CDR3 sequences; approximately 44% occur once, and the top ten carry about 8%. Material for sequencing was peripheral blood or thyroid tissue (not recorded which). Source of these receptors: a woman aged 18-29 years with Graves' hyperthyroidism.

This clonotype was detected ten times or more. The chain carries TRBV5-8 and TRBJ1-2; D gene ambiguous. Germline V gene data show CDR1 as SGHTS and CDR2 as YDEGEE. The CDR3 spans 15 residues. Trimming left V 0 bases short and J 1 base short, with 10 bases between. CDR3 sequence (DNA): TGTGCCAGCAGCTTGGGGTTTGAGGGTAACTATGGCTACACCTTC. Translation gives CASSLGFEGNYGYTF.

The chain is built from TRBV29-1 and TRBJ1-1, with D possibly matching TRBD1 (6 bases). The V gene's germline CDR1 is SQVTM and CDR2 ANQGSEA. The CDR3 extends over 13 amino acids. Deletions cut 7 bases from V and 4 bases from J, with 16 bases between. CDR3 protein: CSAQGGMCTEAFF. DNA for the CDR3: TGCAGCGCCCAAGGGGGGATGTGCACTGAAGCTTTCTTT.

The V and J genes are TRBV20-1 and TRBJ2-5; perhaps TRBD2 as D (6 bases). Trimming removed 5 bases from V and 7 bases from J, with 17 bases in between. This CDR3 is 13 amino acids long. Germline CDR1 is DFQATT and CDR2 is SNEGSKA (reference sequence). CDR3 sequence (DNA): TGCAGTGCTGGAGCAGGAGGGCGGGGGACCCAGTACTTC. This gives the protein CSAGAGGRGTQYF.

This clonotype has at least ten counts. V and J are TRBV7-9 and TRBJ1-1; no reliable D call. V was trimmed by 2 bases and J by 1 base, leaving 11 bases between them. Germline V gene lookup returns CDR1 SEHNR and CDR2 FQNEAQ (reference sequence). This CDR3 contains 15 residues. The CDR3 DNA reads TGTGCCAGCAGCTTATCCGCACAGAAGAACACTGAAGCTTTCTTT. It encodes CASSLSAQKNTEAFF.

V is TRBV7-9 and J is TRBJ2-5; D is possibly TRBD1 or TRBD2 (7 bases each). V lost 4 bases and J 1 base, leaving 19 bases between the germline ends. CDR3 length equals 17 residues. From germline, CDR1 is SEHNR and CDR2 FQNEAQ (reference sequence). CDR3 residues: CASSSGGGSLFQETQYF. The CDR3 DNA follows: TGTGCCAGCAGCTCAGGGGGGGGTTCGTTATTCCAAGAGACCCAGTACTTC.

This clonotype was counted only a few times. The chain carries TRBV7-9 and TRBJ2-3; 9 nucleotides align to TRBD2. CDR3 length: 15 residues. The V gene end was trimmed by 1 base and the J gene end by 6 bases; junction bases not matched to a gene: 5. The germline V gene has CDR1 SEHNR and CDR2 FQNEAQ (reference sequence). The CDR3 loop reads CASSLVSGSLDTQYF. The CDR3 DNA reads TGTGCCAGCAGCTTAGTTAGCGGGAGTTTGGATACGCAGTATTTT.

The CDR3 sequence is CASSRSEETQYF. The CDR3 DNA reads TGTGCCAGCTCGCGGTCCGAAGAGACCCAGTACTTC. This chain connects TRBV18 to TRBJ2-5, with no clear D. The CDR3 extends over 12 amino acids. Germline V gives CDR1 KGHSH, CDR2 LQKENI. Trimming stripped 6 bases from V and 3 bases from J, with 8 bases between.

This clonotype has a count of ten or more. The chain employs TRBV2 and TRBJ1-2, with TRBD1 matching 9 bases. CDR3 size: 14 residues. The germline gives CDR1 SNHLY, CDR2 FYNNEI. V shed 3 bases, J shed 6 bases, and the junction held 5 bases outside the gene matches. CDR3 DNA sequence: TGTGCCAGCAGTGACCGGGACAGGGTCGATGGCTACACCTTC. It encodes CASSDRDRVDGYTF. The entire variable domain, with the rest obtained from reference TRBV2 and TRBJ1-2, is as follows: EPEVTQTPSHQVTQMGQEVILRCVPISNHLYFYWYRQILGQKVEFLVSFYNNEISEKSEIFDDQFSVERPDGSNFTLKIRSTKLEDSAMYFCASSDRDRVDGYTFGSGTRLTVV.

This clonotype was counted a single time. The rearrangement joins TRBV11-1 to TRBJ1-2; 7 bases line up with TRBD1. Per germline, CDR1 SGHAT and CDR2 FQDESV (reference sequence). This CDR3 is 14 amino acids long. V shed 5 bases, J shed 4 bases, and the junction held 7 bases outside the gene matches. CDR3 in DNA: TGTGCCAGCAGCCCGGACAGGCCGACCTATGGCTACACCTTC. Translated: CASSPDRPTYGYTF.

In this sample, this clonotype turned up a few times. The rearrangement joins TRBV27 to TRBJ1-4; D gene ambiguous. Germline-derived CDR1 and CDR2 are MNHEY and SMNVEV (reference sequence). This CDR3 is built from 14 residues. Trimming removed 5 bases from V and 4 bases from J, with 11 bases in between. CDR3: CASSRTRYNEKLFF. CDR3 DNA: TGTGCCAGCAGTCGGACGAGATATAATGAAAAACTGTTTTTT.

The rearrangement joins TRBV20-1 to TRBJ1-1; D perhaps matches TRBD1 (5 bases). The germline V and J ends were trimmed by 2 bases and 6 bases, with 7 bases remaining between them. The CDR3 contains 11 residues. Germline lookup yields CDR1 DFQATT and CDR2 SNEGSKA (reference sequence). CDR3 amino acids: CSARWGAEAFF. Written as DNA, the CDR3 is TGCAGTGCTAGATGGGGCGCTGAAGCTTTCTTT.

Points on this clonotype: The conserved closing phenylalanine or tryptophan is absent in this CDR3, likely reflecting a read error. No DNA is shown, since the ends of the CDR3 on it are uncertain; the CDR3 is the one TCRdb lists. This rearrangement joins TRBV7-6 to TRBJ2-6; the D segment call TRBD1 is taken from the table without a DNA check. Germline V gene lookup returns CDR1 SGHVS and CDR2 FNYEAQ. The CDR3 length equals 8 residues, ends included. The CDR3 loop reads CASSFGGQ.

The rearrangement links TRBV5-1 to TRBJ1-1, with D tentatively TRBD1 (6 bases). The V end was cut by 7 bases, the J end by 5 bases, with 18 bases between. CDR3 length: 14 residues. Germline CDR1 and CDR2: SGHRS and YFSETQ. This chain's CDR3 is CASRDILRSTEAFF. As DNA, the CDR3 is TGCGCCAGCCGGGACATCCTAAGAAGTACTGAAGCTTTCTTT.

The chain employs TRBV7-8 and TRBJ1-1, with D possibly matching TRBD1 (6 bases). Trimming pared 1 base from V and 1 base from J, leaving 10 bases between. The CDR3 has 15 amino acids. Germline lookup yields CDR1 SGHVS and CDR2 FQNEAQ. The CDR3 is CASSLVGTTNTEAFF. The CDR3 nucleotides read TGTGCCAGCAGCTTAGTTGGGACAACGAACACTGAAGCTTTCTTT.

This clonotype was counted a few times. V and J are TRBV2 and TRBJ2-7; TRBD1 is a possible D gene (6 bases). Germline V gene data show CDR1 as SNHLY and CDR2 as FYNNEI. V was cut by 5 bases and J by 9 bases, with 20 bases left in between. The CDR3 length is 14 residues. The CDR3 spells CASSLEDQGHGQYF. CDR3 in DNA: TGTGCCAGCAGTCTGGAGGACCAGGGACACGGGCAGTACTTC.

The table lists this clonotype with many counts. The chain links TRBV11-3 to TRBJ1-2; possibly TRBD1 for D (5 bases). The CDR3 loop spans 15 amino acids. V was pared by 4 bases and J by 5 bases, with 17 bases between. Germline-derived CDR1 and CDR2 are SGHNT and YENEEA. The CDR3 DNA is TGTGCCAGCAGCTCCAATCAGGGAGAGGAGTATGGCTACACCTTC. As protein: CASSSNQGEEYGYTF.

This clonotype was counted ten times or more. This chain connects TRBV6-2 or TRBV6-3 to TRBJ1-2; TRBD1 matches 11 bases. V shed 8 bases and J 7 bases; nucleotides not matched to a gene: 6. CDR3 length equals 13 residues. Germline V gene lookup returns CDR1 MNHEY and CDR2 SVGEGT. The CDR3 sequence is CASHGQGALGYTF. The CDR3 DNA reads as TGTGCCAGCCACGGACAGGGGGCGCTTGGCTACACCTTC.

J is TRBJ2-7 and V is TRBV20-1; 9 nucleotides match TRBD2. The germline CDR1 and CDR2 sequences are DFQATT and SNEGSKA (reference sequence). This CDR3 has 12 amino acids. V trimming: 6 bases; J trimming: 5 bases; junction bases outside the gene matches: 5. CDR3 in DNA: TGCAGTGCCGTTAGCGGGAGTCACGAGCAGTACTTC. Translated, it gives CSAVSGSHEQYF.

V is TRBV6-2 or TRBV6-3 and J is TRBJ2-2, with a possible D match to TRBD1 (5 bases). V gave up 8 bases and J gave up 0 bases, with 10 bases separating them. The CDR3 loop spans 14 amino acids. The germline CDR1 and CDR2 sequences are MNHEY and SVGEGT. In nucleotides, the CDR3 is TGTGCCAGCGGTCAGGGTCCGAACACCGGGGAGCTGTTTTTT. Translating it yields CASGQGPNTGELFF.

The V call is TRBV12-3 or TRBV12-4, the J call TRBJ1-5; D is possibly TRBD1 (6 bases). The CDR3 is 17 amino acids. V lost 8 bases and J lost 2, with 22 bases in between. CDR3 region: CASSLNRVRIGNQPQHF. The CDR3 region has the DNA TGTGCCAGCTCATTGAACAGGGTTAGAATTGGCAATCAGCCCCAGCATTTT.

This clonotype was observed at least ten times. The chain uses TRBV4-2 and TRBJ2-7; 14 nucleotides match TRBD2. The length of the CDR3 is 16 residues. Germline V CDR1 and CDR2: LGHNA, YNFKEQ. Losses at the gene ends were 0 bases for V and 4 bases for J; bases not matched to a gene: 2. The CDR3 DNA reads TGTGCCAGCAGCCAAGATGGGACTAGCGGGAGTTACGAGCAGTACTTC. Its protein product is CASSQDGTSGSYEQYF.

This clonotype appeared many times. This chain connects TRBV10-3 to TRBJ1-5, with D maybe TRBD1 (6 bases). The CDR3 totals 13 residues. CDR1 and CDR2 (germline): ENHRY, SYGVKD. V was clipped by 10 bases and J by 6 bases, with 16 bases between them. CDR3 coding DNA: TGTGCCACCGGGAGGGGAGGGGGTCAGCCCCAGCATTTT. Amino acids: CATGRGGGQPQHF.

This clonotype came up a few times. The V gene is TRBV3-1, the J gene TRBJ1-6; 10 bases are a match to TRBD1. Germline V gene lookup returns CDR1 LGHDT and CDR2 YNNKEL (reference sequence). J was trimmed by 12 bases and V by 8 bases; bases with no gene match: 4. The CDR3 is 12 residues long. The CDR3 loop is CASRQGARPLHF. CDR3 DNA sequence: TGTGCCAGCCGACAGGGGGCGAGACCCCTCCACTTT.

The rearrangement links TRBV9 to TRBJ2-5; 8 bases align to TRBD2. Judging by the DNA end, TRBJ2-1 fits better; the J call may be wrong. The CDR3 runs to 13 residues. Germline CDR1 SGDLS, CDR2 YYNGEE. CDR3 in amino acids: CASSTSGVNEQFF. The DNA of the CDR3 is TGTGCCAGCAGCACTAGCGGAGTCAATGAGCAGTTCTTC.

The gene calls are TRBV3-1 and TRBJ1-4; maybe TRBD1 (5 bases). CDR1 is LGHDT, CDR2 YNNKEL, per germline (reference sequence). Between the trimmed V and J ends, which lost 4 bases and 5 bases, there was a span of 11 bases. CDR3 length: 14 residues. The CDR3: CASSPRGGNEKLFF. The CDR3 nucleotides read TGTGCCAGCAGCCCCCGTGGGGGAAATGAAAAACTGTTTTTT.

Details on this clonotype: A single base separates this from a much larger clone, so it may be a read error. The chain recombines TRBV29-1 with TRBJ2-5; 8 nucleotides match TRBD1. CDR1 and CDR2 (germline): SQVTM, ANQGSEA. There are 12 residues in the CDR3. The CDR3 sequence: CSVHRGEETRYF. The CDR3 nucleotides are TGCAGCGTTCACAGGGGGGAGGAGACCCGGTACTTC.

The chain employs TRBV18 and TRBJ1-4; 7 nucleotides align to TRBD1. The CDR3 has 15 residues. Germline CDR1 reads KGHSH; CDR2 reads LQKENI. V lost 0 bases and J lost 4; bases outside the gene matches: 2. CDR3 region: CASSPPGTDNEKLFF. The CDR3 DNA follows: TGTGCCAGCTCACCACCCGGGACAGATAATGAAAAACTGTTTTTT. Filled out from reference TRBV18 and TRBJ1-4, the complete variable domain reads NAGVMQNPRHLVRRRGQEARLRCSPMKGHSHVYWYRQLPEEGLKFMVYLQKENIIDESGMPKERFSAEFPKEGPSILRIQQVVRGDSAAYFCASSPPGTDNEKLFFGSGTQLSVL.

The rearrangement joins TRBV29-1 to TRBJ1-1, with 9 bases fitting TRBD1. The CDR3 has 13 residues. The germline gives CDR1 SQVTM, CDR2 ANQGSEA. The trim removed 6 bases at V and 4 bases at J, leaving 6 bases unmatched. The CDR3 reads CSVGQGGGTEAFF. CDR3 bases: TGCAGCGTGGGACAGGGTGGGGGCACTGAAGCTTTCTTT. Full variable domain (missing parts from reference TRBV29-1 and TRBJ1-1): SAVISQKPSRDICQRGTSLTIQCQVDSQVTMMFWYRQQPGQSLTLIATANQGSEATYESGFVIDKFPISRPNLTFSTLTVSNMSPEDSSIYLCSVGQGGGTEAFFGQGTRLTVV.

This clonotype has ten or more counts. This chain links TRBV12-3 or TRBV12-4 with TRBJ2-7, with TRBD1 identical over 11 bases. The trim removed 3 bases at V and 2 bases at J, leaving 3 bases unmatched. This CDR3 comprises 15 residues. CDR3: CASSFGDRGAYEQYF. DNA for the CDR3: TGTGCCAGCAGTTTTGGGGACAGGGGGGCCTACGAGCAGTACTTC.

CDR3 loop: CASSSRGALEQYF. In DNA form, the CDR3 reads TGTGCCAGCAGTTCCAGGGGGGCGCTTGAGCAGTACTTC. V and J are TRBV12-3 or TRBV12-4 and TRBJ2-7, with D tentatively TRBD1 (7 bases). V lost 4 bases and J 7 bases, leaving 14 bases between the germline ends. The CDR3 loop spans 13 amino acids.